This is a list of T cell receptor beta chains from one sample in a study of blood T cell repertoires in COVID-19. Using immunoSEQ multiplex PCR, the repertoire was profiled, and TCRdb retains in-frame clones only, with some absent. The table lists under 200,000 clones, about 82% of them singletons. Specimen: peripheral blood. These receptors all come from a woman under 40 with acute or convalescent COVID-19. CDR3s include the opening cysteine and the closing phenylalanine or tryptophan. A D gene is named only where the DNA matches it firmly. A clone size is listed for some rows: how often the clone was seen (once, few, many), or a class if it is expanded.

cdr3_length j_call d_call v_call clone_size cdr3_aa cdr3_nt
16 TRBJ2-1 TRBD2 TRBV28 NA CASSLGLAGKYDEQFF TGTGCCAGCAGTTTGGGACTAGCGGGAAAGTATGATGAGCAGTTCTTC
14 TRBJ1-2 TRBD1 TRBV28 NA CASSLGGQGRGYTF TGTGCCAGCAGTTTGGGTGGACAGGGGCGAGGCTACACCTTC
14 TRBJ1-2 NA TRBV18 NA CASSPLQDLWGYTF TGTGCCAGCTCACCCTTACAGGATCTATGGGGCTACACCTTC
14 TRBJ1-1 NA TRBV19 NA CASSIGRRVKGAFF TGTGCCAGTAGTATAGGCCGGCGGGTGAAAGGAGCTTTCTTT
12 TRBJ1-2 NA TRBV5-4 NA CASSLPTLGYTF TGTGCCAGCTCCCTACCCACCCTTGGCTACACCTTC
14 TRBJ1-2 NA TRBV19 once CASRRRGANYGYTF TGTGCCAGTAGACGACGGGGAGCTAACTATGGCTACACCTTC
14 TRBJ1-2 TRBD1 TRBV11-1 once CASSPQDRAGGYTF TGTGCCAGCAGCCCACAAGACAGGGCGGGTGGCTACACCTTC
14 TRBJ1-2 NA TRBV6-5 NA CASSRTPSGGGYTF TGTGCCAGCAGTCGAACCCCTAGTGGGGGCGGCTACACCTTC
14 TRBJ2-7 TRBD1 TRBV5-1 NA CASSLEQGMSEQYF TGCGCCAGCAGCTTGGAACAGGGGATGTCCGAGCAGTACTTC
13 TRBJ2-1 NA TRBV13 NA CASSLGLDVEQFF TGTGCCAGCAGCTTAGGCCTAGATGTTGAGCAGTTCTTC
13 TRBJ2-6 NA TRBV6-5 NA CASTGAGANVLTF TGTGCCAGCACCGGGGCTGGGGCCAACGTCCTGACTTTC